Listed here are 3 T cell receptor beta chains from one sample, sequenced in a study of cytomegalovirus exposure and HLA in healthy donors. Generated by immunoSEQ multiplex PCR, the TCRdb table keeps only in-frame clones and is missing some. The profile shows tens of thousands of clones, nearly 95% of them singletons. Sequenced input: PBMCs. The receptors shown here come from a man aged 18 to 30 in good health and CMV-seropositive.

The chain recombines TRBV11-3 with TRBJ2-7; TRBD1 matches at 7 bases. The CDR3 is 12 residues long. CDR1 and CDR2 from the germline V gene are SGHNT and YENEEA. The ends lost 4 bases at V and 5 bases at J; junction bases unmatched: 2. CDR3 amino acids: CASSSGTDEQYF. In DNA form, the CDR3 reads TGTGCCAGCAGCTCCGGGACAGACGAGCAGTACTTC.

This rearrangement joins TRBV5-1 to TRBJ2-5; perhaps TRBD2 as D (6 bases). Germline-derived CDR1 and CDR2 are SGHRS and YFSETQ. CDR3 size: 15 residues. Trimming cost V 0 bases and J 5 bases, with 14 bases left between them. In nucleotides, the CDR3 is TGCGCCAGCAGCTTGGCCCCAGCGGGCCTGGAGACCCAGTACTTC. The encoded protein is CASSLAPAGLETQYF.

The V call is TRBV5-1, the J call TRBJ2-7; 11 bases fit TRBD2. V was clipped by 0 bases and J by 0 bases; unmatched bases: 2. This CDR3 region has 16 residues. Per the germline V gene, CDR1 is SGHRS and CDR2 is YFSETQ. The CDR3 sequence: CASSLGLAGYSYEQYF. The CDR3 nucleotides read TGCGCCAGCAGCTTGGGACTAGCGGGATACTCCTACGAGCAGTACTTC.